The T cell receptor (beta chain) under discussion was sequenced for a study of T cells in women clearing cervical HPV infection. Method: immunoSEQ multiplex PCR; TCRdb's copy keeps in-frame clones and lacks some. Listed are about 17,000 clones; about 10% falls within the top ten. Regarding this clone: No antigen is known for it. The CDR3 goes on 3 residues after the read ends, and that part is filled in from the germline J gene.

With V trimmed by 6 bases and J by 1 base, 11 bases remained unmatched. Germline CDR1 reads LNHDA; CDR2 reads SQIVND (reference sequence). The CDR3 loop spans 17 amino acids. All participants had a single incident cervical HPV16 infection, and prevalent HPV16 infections were excluded. Study-wide findings and caveats: TRBV6-7 abundance was lower in cases than controls (around 0.1% versus 0.15%). A classifier using richness and V gene abundances reached an AUC of 0.83.

Sequencing used blood buffy coat. V is TRBV19 and J is TRBJ1-5; 8 bases align to TRBD1. The sequence was collected from a woman aged 18 to 75 with a cervical HPV16 infection that either progressed to CIN3+ or cleared (not recorded which). Partial CDR3 DNA: TGTGCCAGTAGCACCGGGACAGGTGGACCAAGCAATCAGCCC. Translation: CASSTGTGGPSNQP. The full CDR3 protein reads CASSTGTGGPSNQPQHF. The complete variable domain, with remaining parts taken from reference TRBV19 and TRBJ1-5, reads DGGITQSPKYLFRKEGQNVTLSCEQNLNHDAMYWYRQDPGQGLRLIYYSQIVNDFQKGDIAEGYSVSREKKESFPLTVTSAQKNPTAFYLCASSTGTGGPSNQPQHFGDGTRLSIL.